This T cell receptor beta chain came from a study of PD-1 blockade in classical Hodgkin lymphoma. This CDR3 region has 16 residues. V lost 4 bases and J lost 8; bases outside the gene matches: 14. Germline V gives CDR1 SGDLS, CDR2 YYNGEE. Findings of the study overall: As was reported, newly diagnosed patients showed lower baseline TCR diversity than healthy donors did. It was among complete responders that baseline diversity resembled that of newly diagnosed patients.

Time point meaning: cycle 4 day 1 (C4D1), after 5 to 7 weeks of nivolumab. The patients all showed relapse after autologous stem cell transplantation, while their brentuximab vedotin exposure varied. Sequencing was performed with immunoSEQ multiplex PCR; in TCRdb, only in-frame clones are kept and a portion is missing. The sample lists about 18,000 clones, about 80% seen once, with about 14% in the top ten. As for this clone: The antigen is undetermined.

The sequences come from peripheral blood mononuclear cells (PBMCs), collected before the fourth cycle of nivolumab. This receptor was obtained from a human donor with classical Hodgkin lymphoma. The chain is built from TRBV9 and TRBJ2-1; the match to TRBD2 covers 8 bases. This CDR3 reads CASSPRAGGGRDEQFF. The DNA of the CDR3 is TGTGCCAGCAGCCCGAGGGCGGGGGGAGGTAGAGATGAGCAGTTCTTC. Combining the CDR3 with reference TRBV9 and TRBJ2-1 gives the whole variable domain DSGVTQTPKHLITATGQRVTLRCSPRSGDLSVYWYQQSLDQGLQFLIQYYNGEERAKGNILERFSAQQFPDLHSELNLSSLELGDSALYFCASSPRAGGGRDEQFFGPGTRLTVL.